This T cell receptor (beta chain) was profiled in a study of regulatory T cells in long-lasting Graves disease. V dropped 2 bases and J dropped 0 bases, with 14 bases sitting between them. The CDR3 sequence is 17 residues long. Germline CDR1 and CDR2: SGHRS and YFSETQ. Regarding time point: persistent/refractory GD, antithyroid drugs over 5 years with positive TRAb. Isolated PBMC RNA provided the starting material for the TCR library. The authors built TCR beta libraries using iRepertoire HTBI primers and Arm-PCR of CDR3 regions. Study processing details: Taken together, the samples had roughly 56 TRBV and 14 TRBJ segments identified. From the multiplex PCR reads, TCRdb called clonotypes with MiXCR, one entry per CDR3 protein. The V and J calls were determined by TCRdb, not by the authors. The top ten clones hold roughly 13% of a sample with about 460,000 distinct CDR3 sequences, 22% of them seen once.

The rearrangement uses TRBV5-1 and TRBJ2-2; D is unresolved. The clonotype comes from a female donor with Graves disease. The sample here was peripheral blood mononuclear cells (PBMCs), taken when the disease was refractory, from a patient treated with antithyroid drugs. CDR3 sequence reads: CASSFPSDGPNTGELFF. Here the CDR3 DNA reads TGCGCCAGCAGCTTCCCCTCGGACGGCCCGAACACCGGGGAGCTGTTTTTT.